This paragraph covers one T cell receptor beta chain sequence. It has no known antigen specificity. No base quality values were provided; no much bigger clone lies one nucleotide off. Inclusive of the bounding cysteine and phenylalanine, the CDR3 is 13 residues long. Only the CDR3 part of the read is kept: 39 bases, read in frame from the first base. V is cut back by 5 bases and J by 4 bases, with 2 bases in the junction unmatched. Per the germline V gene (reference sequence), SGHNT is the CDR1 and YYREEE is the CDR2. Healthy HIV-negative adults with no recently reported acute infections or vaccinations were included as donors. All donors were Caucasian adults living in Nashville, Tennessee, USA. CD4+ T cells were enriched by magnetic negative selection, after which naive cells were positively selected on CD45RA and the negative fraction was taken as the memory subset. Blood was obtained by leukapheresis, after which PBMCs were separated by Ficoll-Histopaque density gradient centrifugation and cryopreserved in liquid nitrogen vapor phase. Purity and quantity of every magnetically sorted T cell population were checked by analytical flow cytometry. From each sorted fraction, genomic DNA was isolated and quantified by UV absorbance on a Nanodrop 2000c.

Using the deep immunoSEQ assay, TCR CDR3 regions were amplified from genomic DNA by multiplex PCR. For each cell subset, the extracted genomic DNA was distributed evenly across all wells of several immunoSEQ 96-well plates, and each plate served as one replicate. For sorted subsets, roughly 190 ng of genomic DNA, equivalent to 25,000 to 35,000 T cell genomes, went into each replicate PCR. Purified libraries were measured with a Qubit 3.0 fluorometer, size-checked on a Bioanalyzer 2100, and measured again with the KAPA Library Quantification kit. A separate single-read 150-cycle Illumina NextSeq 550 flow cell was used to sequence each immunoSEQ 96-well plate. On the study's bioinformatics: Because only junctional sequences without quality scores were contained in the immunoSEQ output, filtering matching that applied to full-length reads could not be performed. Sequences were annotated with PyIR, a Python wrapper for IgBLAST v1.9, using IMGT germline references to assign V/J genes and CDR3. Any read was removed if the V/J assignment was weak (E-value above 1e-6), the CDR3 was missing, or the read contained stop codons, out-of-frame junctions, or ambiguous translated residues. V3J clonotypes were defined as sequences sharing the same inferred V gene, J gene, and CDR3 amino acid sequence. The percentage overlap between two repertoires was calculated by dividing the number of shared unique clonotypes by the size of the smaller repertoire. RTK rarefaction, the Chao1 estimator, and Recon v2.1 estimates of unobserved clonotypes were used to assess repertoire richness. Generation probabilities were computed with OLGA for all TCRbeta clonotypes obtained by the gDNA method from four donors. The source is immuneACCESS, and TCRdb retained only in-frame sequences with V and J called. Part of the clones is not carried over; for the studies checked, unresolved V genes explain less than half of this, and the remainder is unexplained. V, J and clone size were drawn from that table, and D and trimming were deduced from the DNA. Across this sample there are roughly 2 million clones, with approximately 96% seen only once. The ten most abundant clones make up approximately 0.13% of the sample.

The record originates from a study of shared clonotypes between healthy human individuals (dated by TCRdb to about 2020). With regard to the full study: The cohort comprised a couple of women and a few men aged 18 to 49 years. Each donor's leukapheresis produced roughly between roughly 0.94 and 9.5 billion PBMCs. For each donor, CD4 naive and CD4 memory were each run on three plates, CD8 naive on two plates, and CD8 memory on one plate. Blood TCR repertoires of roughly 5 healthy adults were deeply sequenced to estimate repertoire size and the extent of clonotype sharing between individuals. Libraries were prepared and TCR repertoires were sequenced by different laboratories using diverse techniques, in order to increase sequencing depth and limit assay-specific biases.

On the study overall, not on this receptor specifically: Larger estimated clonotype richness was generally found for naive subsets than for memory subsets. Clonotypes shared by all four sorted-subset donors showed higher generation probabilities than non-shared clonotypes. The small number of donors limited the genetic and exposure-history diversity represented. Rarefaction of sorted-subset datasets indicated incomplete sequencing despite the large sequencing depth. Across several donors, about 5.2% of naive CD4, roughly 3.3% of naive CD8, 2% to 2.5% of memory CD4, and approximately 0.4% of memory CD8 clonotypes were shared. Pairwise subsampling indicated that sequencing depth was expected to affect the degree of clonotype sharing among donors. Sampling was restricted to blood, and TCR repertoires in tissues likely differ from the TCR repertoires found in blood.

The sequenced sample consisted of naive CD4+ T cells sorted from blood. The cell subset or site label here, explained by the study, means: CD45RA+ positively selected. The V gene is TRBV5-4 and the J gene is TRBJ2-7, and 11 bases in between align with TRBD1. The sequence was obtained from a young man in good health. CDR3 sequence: CASRGQGAYEQYF. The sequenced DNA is TGTGCCAGCAGAGGACAGGGGGCTTACGAGCAGTACTTC.